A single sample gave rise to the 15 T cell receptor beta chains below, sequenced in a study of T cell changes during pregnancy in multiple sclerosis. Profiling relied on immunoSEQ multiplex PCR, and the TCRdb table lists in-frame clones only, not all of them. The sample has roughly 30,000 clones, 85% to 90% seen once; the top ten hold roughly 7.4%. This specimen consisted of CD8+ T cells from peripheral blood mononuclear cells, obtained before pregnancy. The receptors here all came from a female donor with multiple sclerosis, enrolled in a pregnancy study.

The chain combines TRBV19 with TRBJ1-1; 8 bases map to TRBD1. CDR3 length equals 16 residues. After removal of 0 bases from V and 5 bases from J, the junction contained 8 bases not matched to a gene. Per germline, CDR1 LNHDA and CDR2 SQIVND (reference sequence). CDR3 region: CASSIEQGAGMTEAFF. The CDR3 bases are TGTGCCAGTAGTATAGAGCAGGGGGCCGGGATGACTGAAGCTTTCTTT.

CDR3 loop: CASRLRGTYEQYF. The CDR3 nucleotides are TGTGCCAGCCGCCTCCGGGGGACGTACGAGCAGTACTTC. The rearrangement links TRBV6-1 to TRBJ2-7, with D perhaps TRBD2 (6 bases). Per germline, CDR1 MNHNS and CDR2 SASEGT. V lost 8 bases to trimming and J lost 4 bases, with 15 bases between them. The CDR3 is 13 amino acids.

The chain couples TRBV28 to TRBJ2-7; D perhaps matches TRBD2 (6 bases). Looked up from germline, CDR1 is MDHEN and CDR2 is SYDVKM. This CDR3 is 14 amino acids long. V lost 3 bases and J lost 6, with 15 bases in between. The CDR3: CASSFRGAPPEQYF. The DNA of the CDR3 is TGTGCCAGCAGTTTTCGCGGGGCGCCGCCCGAGCAGTACTTC.

CDR3 protein: CASSFSYGTGTHNEQFF. The CDR3 nucleotides are TGTGCCAGCAGCTTTTCTTACGGGACAGGGACCCACAATGAGCAGTTCTTC. The chain is built from TRBV5-6 and TRBJ2-1, with 9 bases identical to TRBD1. This CDR3 is built from 17 residues. From germline, CDR1 is SGHDT and CDR2 YYEEEE. V was clipped by 2 bases and J by 5 bases; unmatched bases: 11.

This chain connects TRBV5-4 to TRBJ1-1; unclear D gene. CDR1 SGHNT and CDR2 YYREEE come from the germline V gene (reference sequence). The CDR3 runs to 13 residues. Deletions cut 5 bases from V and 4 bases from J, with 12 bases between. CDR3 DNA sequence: TGTGCCAGCAGTTTTGGGGAGAGCACTGAAGCTTTCTTT. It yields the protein CASSFGESTEAFF.

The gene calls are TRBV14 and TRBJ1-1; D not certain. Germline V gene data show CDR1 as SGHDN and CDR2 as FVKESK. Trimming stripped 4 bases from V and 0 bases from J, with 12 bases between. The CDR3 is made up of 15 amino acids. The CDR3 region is CASSLSRRVNTEAFF. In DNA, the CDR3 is TGTGCCAGCAGCCTTTCTAGGAGGGTGAACACTGAAGCTTTCTTT.

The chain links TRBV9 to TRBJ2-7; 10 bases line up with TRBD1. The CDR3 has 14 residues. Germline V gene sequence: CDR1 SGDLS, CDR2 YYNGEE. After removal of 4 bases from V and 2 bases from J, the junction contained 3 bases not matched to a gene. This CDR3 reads CASSLGQGAYEQYF. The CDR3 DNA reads TGTGCCAGCAGCCTAGGACAGGGGGCCTACGAGCAGTACTTC.

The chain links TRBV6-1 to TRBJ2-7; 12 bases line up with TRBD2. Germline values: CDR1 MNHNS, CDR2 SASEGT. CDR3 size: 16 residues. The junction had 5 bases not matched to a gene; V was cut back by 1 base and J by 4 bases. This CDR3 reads CASSEESSGGVYEQYF. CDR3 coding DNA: TGTGCCAGCAGTGAAGAGTCTAGCGGGGGGGTTTACGAGCAGTACTTC.

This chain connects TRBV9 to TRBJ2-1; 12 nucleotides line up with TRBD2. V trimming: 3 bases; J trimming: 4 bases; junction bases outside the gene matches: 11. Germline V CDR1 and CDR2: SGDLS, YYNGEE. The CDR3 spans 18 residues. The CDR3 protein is CASSESREGTSGYNEQFF. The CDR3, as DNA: TGTGCCAGCAGCGAGAGCCGGGAGGGGACTAGCGGGTACAATGAGCAGTTCTTC.

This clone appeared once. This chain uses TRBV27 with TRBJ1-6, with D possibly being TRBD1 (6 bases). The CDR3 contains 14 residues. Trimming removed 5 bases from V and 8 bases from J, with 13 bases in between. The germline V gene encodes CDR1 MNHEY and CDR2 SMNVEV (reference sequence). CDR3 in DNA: TGTGCCAGCAGTCCCAGGGGCGATTATTCACCCCTCCACTTT. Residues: CASSPRGDYSPLHF.

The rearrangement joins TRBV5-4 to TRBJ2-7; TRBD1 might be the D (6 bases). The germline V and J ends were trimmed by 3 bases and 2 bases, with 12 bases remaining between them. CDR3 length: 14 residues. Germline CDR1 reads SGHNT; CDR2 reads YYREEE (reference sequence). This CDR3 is CASSSGTHTYEQYF. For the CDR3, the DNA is TGTGCCAGCAGCTCCGGGACACACACCTACGAGCAGTACTTC.

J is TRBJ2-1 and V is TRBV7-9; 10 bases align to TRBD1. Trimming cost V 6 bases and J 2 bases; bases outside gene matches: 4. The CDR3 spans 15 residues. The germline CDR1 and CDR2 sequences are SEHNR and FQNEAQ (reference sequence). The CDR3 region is CASRRTGGPYNEQFF. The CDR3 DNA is TGTGCCAGCAGAAGGACAGGGGGACCCTACAATGAGCAGTTCTTC.

The CDR3 nucleotides read TGTGCCAGCAGTAGTCATAGGGGGCTCTACTATGGCTACACCTTC. Its translation is CASSSHRGLYYGYTF. The chain recombines TRBV28 with TRBJ1-2; 7 bases align to TRBD1. This CDR3 has 15 amino acids. In germline, CDR1 is MDHEN, CDR2 SYDVKM. The ends lost 5 bases at V and 3 bases at J; junction bases unmatched: 9.

For the CDR3, the DNA is TGTGCCAGCAGTGAAGGGCAGGGGGAGACCCAGTACTTC. It encodes CASSEGQGETQYF. The chain uses TRBV2 and TRBJ2-5; a weak D match, TRBD1 (6 bases). Per germline, CDR1 SNHLY and CDR2 FYNNEI. V dropped 1 base and J dropped 5 bases, with 8 bases sitting between them. The CDR3 consists of 13 residues.

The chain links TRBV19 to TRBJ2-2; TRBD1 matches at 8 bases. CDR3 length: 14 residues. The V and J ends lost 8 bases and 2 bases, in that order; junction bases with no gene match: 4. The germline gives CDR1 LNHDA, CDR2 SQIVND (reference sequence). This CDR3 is CASLDRDNTGELFF. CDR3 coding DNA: TGTGCCAGTCTGGACAGGGACAACACCGGGGAGCTGTTTTTT.